The next 28 T cell receptor beta chains were all read from a single sample in a study of shared clonotypes between healthy human individuals. Profiling relied on immunoSEQ multiplex PCR, and the TCRdb table lists in-frame clones only, not all of them. The profile shows about 2 million clones, about 95% of them singletons. Naive CD8 cells lacked CD45RO, underwent positive selection for CCR7 and left out terminally differentiated effector memory CD45RA+ cells. Sequences were obtained from naive CD8+ T cells sorted from blood. The source is a man between 18 and 35 years old in good health.

The chain joins TRBV4-1 to TRBJ2-7; the match to TRBD1 covers 9 bases. Germline V lookup: CDR1 MGHRA, CDR2 YSYEKL. V dropped 0 bases and J dropped 1; count of bases not matched to a gene: 4. This CDR3 contains 16 residues. The CDR3 region is CASSQDRGTGSYEQYF. The DNA for the CDR3 is TGCGCCAGCAGCCAAGATCGGGGGACAGGGTCCTACGAGCAGTACTTC.

V is TRBV29-1 and J is TRBJ2-1; the D gene is possibly TRBD1 (5 bases). This CDR3 contains 14 residues. V was cut by 5 bases and J by 5 bases, with 16 bases left in between. Germline V gene data show CDR1 as SQVTM and CDR2 as ANQGSEA. The CDR3 here is CSVPPQGQNNEQFF. The DNA of the CDR3 is TGCAGCGTTCCCCCCCAGGGCCAAAACAATGAGCAGTTCTTC.

The count of this clone is one. The chain carries TRBV4-1 and TRBJ2-7; D is unresolved. The CDR3 has 17 residues. Per germline, CDR1 MGHRA and CDR2 YSYEKL. V was trimmed by 2 bases and J by 7 bases, leaving 24 bases between them. The CDR3 DNA reads TGCGCCAGCAGCCAACACGCCCCGGGCGGAAAGGCGGTGGAGCAGTACTTC. This codes for CASSQHAPGGKAVEQYF.

This chain connects TRBV5-6 to TRBJ1-4; no reliable D call. This CDR3 is built from 18 residues. The V gene's germline CDR1 is SGHDT and CDR2 YYEEEE. V lost 3 bases and J 0 bases, leaving 18 bases between the germline ends. The chain's CDR3 is CASSSTLAVGSTNEKLFF. CDR3 in DNA: TGTGCCAGCAGCTCCACTTTGGCCGTCGGGTCAACTAATGAAAAACTGTTTTTT.

This clone was counted only a few times. The sample has other DNA sequences that encode this CDR3 too. The rearrangement joins TRBV19 to TRBJ1-2; 9 bases match TRBD1. Looked up from germline, CDR1 is LNHDA and CDR2 is SQIVND (reference sequence). V shed 3 bases, J shed 6 bases, and the junction held 2 bases outside the gene matches. CDR3 length equals 13 residues. CDR3 region: CASSIGTGNGYTF. CDR3 DNA: TGTGCCAGTAGTATCGGGACAGGGAATGGCTACACCTTC.

The chain employs TRBV7-9 and TRBJ2-3, with D possibly TRBD1 on 6 matching bases. V was clipped by 1 base and J by 10 bases, with 15 bases between them. Per germline, CDR1 SEHNR and CDR2 FQNEAQ (reference sequence). CDR3 length: 14 amino acids. The CDR3 sequence is CASSLGGHRAPQYF. The CDR3 coding sequence is TGTGCCAGCAGCTTAGGGGGGCACCGGGCCCCGCAGTATTTT. The variable domain in full, completed from reference TRBV7-9 and TRBJ2-3, reads DTGVSQNPRHKITKRGQNVTFRCDPISEHNRLYWYRQTLGQGPEFLTYFQNEAQLEKSRLLSDRFSAERPKGSFSTLEIQRTEQGDSAMYLCASSLGGHRAPQYFGPGTRLTVL.

Turning to this clone: Different DNA sequences within this sample yield the same CDR3. The chain recombines TRBV13 with TRBJ2-3; no reliable D call. Trimming left V 0 bases short and J 4 bases short, with 2 bases between. The CDR3 is made up of 12 amino acids. Germline CDR1 PRHDT, CDR2 FYEKMQ (reference sequence). The CDR3 loop is CASSLGSDTQYF. The CDR3 nucleotides are TGTGCCAGCAGCTTAGGGTCAGATACGCAGTATTTT. Based on the CDR3 plus reference TRBV13 and TRBJ2-3, the full variable domain is AAGVIQSPRHLIKEKRETATLKCYPIPRHDTVYWYQQGPGQDPQFLISFYEKMQSDKGSIPDRFSAQQFSDYHSELNMSSLELGDSALYFCASSLGSDTQYFGPGTRLTVL.

The chain links TRBV4-3 to TRBJ1-1; 9 bases are shared with TRBD1. V trimming: 1 base; J trimming: 5 bases; junction bases outside the gene matches: 11. Germline lookup yields CDR1 LGHNA and CDR2 YSLEER. This CDR3 contains 17 residues. The CDR3 region has the DNA TGCGCCAGCAGCCAAGTAGTTATGGGGACAGGGTTAACTGAAGCTTTCTTT. Protein: CASSQVVMGTGLTEAFF.

The chain employs TRBV28 and TRBJ2-5, with D perhaps TRBD1 (5 bases). This CDR3 contains 14 residues. CDR1 is MDHEN, CDR2 SYDVKM, per germline. Trimming removed 7 bases at V and 5 bases at J, with 17 bases between. CDR3 in amino acids: CASTGKGLGETQYF. In DNA form, the CDR3 reads TGTGCCAGCACCGGAAAGGGGTTAGGGGAGACCCAGTACTTC.

The table lists this clone with a few counts. V gene TRBV19 combines with J gene TRBJ2-7; a weak D match, TRBD2 (5 bases). V lost 5 bases, J lost 2 bases, and 16 bases lay in between. The germline V gene has CDR1 LNHDA and CDR2 SQIVND (reference sequence). CDR3 length: 15 amino acids. CDR3 sequence reads: CASSFLPTTTYEQYF. The CDR3 region has the DNA TGTGCCAGTAGTTTCCTCCCGACTACAACCTACGAGCAGTACTTC. Complete variable domain (other parts from reference TRBV19 and TRBJ2-7): DGGITQSPKYLFRKEGQNVTLSCEQNLNHDAMYWYRQDPGQGLRLIYYSQIVNDFQKGDIAEGYSVSREKKESFPLTVTSAQKNPTAFYLCASSFLPTTTYEQYFGPGTRLTVT.

The chain couples TRBV2 to TRBJ2-1; TRBD2 matches at 9 bases. CDR3 length: 15 residues. Germline V lookup: CDR1 SNHLY, CDR2 FYNNEI. Trimming took 6 bases from V and 6 from J; bases not matched to a gene: 9. The CDR3, as DNA: TGTGCCAGCAGGTTTCGCGGGGGGGCTTTCAATGAGCAGTTCTTC. It yields the protein CASRFRGGAFNEQFF.

The table lists this clone with a count of one. The V and J genes are TRBV5-6 and TRBJ2-7; 8 bases agree with TRBD2. The CDR3 spans 16 residues. After removal of 0 bases from V and 1 base from J, the junction contained 6 bases not matched to a gene. CDR1 is SGHDT, CDR2 YYEEEE, per germline. The CDR3 protein is CASSLVGGLGSYEQYF. CDR3 bases: TGTGCCAGCAGCTTGGTCGGGGGACTAGGATCCTACGAGCAGTACTTC.

The chain couples TRBV11-2 to TRBJ2-7, with D unresolved. The CDR3 covers 14 residues. The germline CDR1 and CDR2 sequences are SGHAT and FQNNGV. V dropped 1 base and J dropped 2 bases, with 9 bases sitting between them. CDR3 sequence reads: CASSLVDGPYEQYF. As DNA, the CDR3 is TGTGCCAGCAGCTTAGTGGACGGCCCCTACGAGCAGTACTTC. The full variable domain, with the rest looked up from reference TRBV11-2 and TRBJ2-7, is EAGVAQSPRYKIIEKRQSVAFWCNPISGHATLYWYQQILGQGPKLLIQFQNNGVVDDSQLPKDRFSAERLKGVDSTLKIQPAKLEDSAVYLCASSLVDGPYEQYFGPGTRLTVT.

The gene calls are TRBV7-2 and TRBJ2-3; D could derive from TRBD1 or TRBD2 (7 bases each). Trimming took off 4 bases at V and 0 bases at J, with 17 bases between the two ends. The CDR3 loop spans 17 amino acids. Germline CDR1 reads SGHTA; CDR2 reads FQGNSA. CDR3 coding DNA: TGTGCCAGCAGCTACGACAGGGAGCGGGAAAGCACAGATACGCAGTATTTT. It specifies CASSYDRERESTDTQYF.

The V call is TRBV7-3, the J call TRBJ1-1; no firm D call. CDR3 length equals 15 residues. The germline V gene has CDR1 SGHTA and CDR2 FQGTGA. Trimming left V 5 bases short and J 1 base short, with 14 bases between. The CDR3 DNA is TGTGCCAGCAGCCCACAGCCGGGAGGGAACACTGAAGCTTTCTTT. It encodes CASSPQPGGNTEAFF.

J is TRBJ1-4 and V is TRBV6-1; no firm D call. Trimming left V 1 base short and J 2 bases short, with 8 bases between. The germline gives CDR1 MNHNS, CDR2 SASEGT. CDR3 length: 15 amino acids. The CDR3 protein is CASSEGGRTNEKLFF. The CDR3 DNA reads TGTGCCAGCAGTGAAGGAGGGAGGACTAATGAAAAACTGTTTTTT.

The V and J genes are TRBV4-1 and TRBJ2-1; perhaps TRBD1 as D (6 bases). Trimming took off 1 base at V and 0 bases at J, with 10 bases between the two ends. Germline V gives CDR1 MGHRA, CDR2 YSYEKL. The CDR3 runs 16 residues. The CDR3 DNA sequence: TGCGCCAGCAGCCAAGGGGGACATCTCTCCTACAATGAGCAGTTCTTC. It specifies CASSQGGHLSYNEQFF.

The V call is TRBV7-6, the J call TRBJ2-7; D unclear. The CDR3 contains 13 residues. V shed 1 base and J shed 0 bases, with 4 bases lying between them. CDR1 and CDR2 (germline): SGHVS, FNYEAQ. CDR3 DNA sequence: TGTGCCAGCAGCTTAGGGGCCTCCTACGAGCAGTACTTC. Translated: CASSLGASYEQYF. The complete variable domain, with remaining parts taken from reference TRBV7-6 and TRBJ2-7, reads GAGVSQSPRYKVTKRGQDVALRCDPISGHVSLYWYRQALGQGPEFLTYFNYEAQQDKSGLPNDRFSAERPEGSISTLTIQRTEQRDSAMYRCASSLGASYEQYFGPGTRLTVT.

The chain links TRBV19 to TRBJ2-6; D gene ambiguous. V was clipped by 2 bases and J by 4 bases, with 9 bases between them. The CDR3 has 15 amino acids. Germline CDR1 reads LNHDA; CDR2 reads SQIVND (reference sequence). Here the CDR3 reads CASSILDSGANVLTF. The CDR3 DNA reads TGTGCCAGTAGTATACTGGATTCCGGGGCCAACGTCCTGACTTTC.

As for this clone: In the same sample, other DNA sequences code for this CDR3. V gene TRBV27 combines with J gene TRBJ1-5; no definite D call. V was pared by 9 bases and J by 0 bases, with 12 bases between. This CDR3 region has 14 residues. Germline V gene data show CDR1 as MNHEY and CDR2 as SMNVEV (reference sequence). CDR3 region: CASRMTGSNQPQHF. CDR3 DNA sequence: TGTGCCAGTCGTATGACGGGTAGCAATCAGCCCCAGCATTTT.

The chain is built from TRBV7-9 and TRBJ2-7; D not resolved. This CDR3 is built from 12 residues. Germline CDR1 and CDR2: SEHNR and FQNEAQ (reference sequence). Deletions cut 2 bases from V and 4 bases from J, with 6 bases between. As DNA, the CDR3 is TGTGCCAGCAGCTTAATACAGTACGAGCAGTACTTC. It specifies CASSLIQYEQYF. The complete variable domain, with remaining parts taken from reference TRBV7-9 and TRBJ2-7, reads DTGVSQNPRHKITKRGQNVTFRCDPISEHNRLYWYRQTLGQGPEFLTYFQNEAQLEKSRLLSDRFSAERPKGSFSTLEIQRTEQGDSAMYLCASSLIQYEQYFGPGTRLTVT.

The table lists this clone with a count of one. The junction and the germline gene differ at one end; a read error may be behind it. The chain couples TRBV7-7 to TRBJ2-1; 7 bases are shared with TRBD2. From germline, CDR1 is SSHAT and CDR2 FNYEAQ (reference sequence). This CDR3 comprises 18 residues. The CDR3 region has the DNA TGTGCTAGCAGCTTAAGCCCAGTGGGGGGGAGCTCCTACAATGAGCAGTTCTTC. Amino acid sequence: CASSLSPVGGSSYNEQFF.

J is TRBJ2-1 and V is TRBV5-1, with a weak D call TRBD1 (6 bases). V was shortened by 1 base and J by 2 bases, with 16 bases between the two germline ends. Germline CDR1 reads SGHRS; CDR2 reads YFSETQ. The CDR3 consists of 17 residues. CDR3 sequence reads: CASSLSNGGLTYNEQFF. As DNA, the CDR3 is TGCGCCAGCAGCTTGTCAAATGGGGGCCTTACCTACAATGAGCAGTTCTTC.

The genes are TRBV30 and TRBJ2-7; 16 nucleotides agree with TRBD2. V dropped 1 base and J dropped 7; count of bases not matched to a gene: 7. CDR3 length: 16 residues. Germline V gene data show CDR1 as GTSNPN and CDR2 as SVGIG (reference sequence). The CDR3 sequence: CAWSEGLAGGPGEQYF. The DNA of the CDR3 is TGTGCCTGGAGTGAGGGACTAGCGGGAGGGCCTGGGGAGCAGTACTTC.

The J gene is TRBJ2-1, the V gene TRBV7-8; 11 bases match TRBD2. Germline CDR1 and CDR2: SGHVS and FQNEAQ. V trimming: 3 bases; J trimming: 5 bases; junction bases outside the gene matches: 12. CDR3 length: 18 residues. CDR3 sequence (DNA): TGTGCCAGCAGCTTTTCTTTAGCGGGAGGGCAGAAGGACAATGAGCAGTTCTTC. It encodes CASSFSLAGGQKDNEQFF. Filled out from reference TRBV7-8 and TRBJ2-1, the complete variable domain reads GAGVSQSPRYKVAKRGQDVALRCDPISGHVSLFWYQQALGQGPEFLTYFQNEAQLDKSGLPSDRFFAERPEGSVSTLKIQRTQQEDSAVYLCASSFSLAGGQKDNEQFFGPGTRLTVL.

V gene TRBV11-2 combines with J gene TRBJ2-6; possibly TRBD2 for D (5 bases). Germline-derived CDR1 and CDR2 are SGHAT and FQNNGV. Trimming pared 11 bases from V and 1 base from J, leaving 15 bases between. The CDR3 loop spans 15 amino acids. The CDR3 DNA is TGTGCCGGGAAGAGGCCGGGATCTGGGGCCAACGTCCTGACTTTC. This encodes CAGKRPGSGANVLTF.

This clone was found once. This same CDR3 is encoded by further DNA sequences in the sample. The rearrangement joins TRBV7-9 to TRBJ2-7, with 12 bases aligning to TRBD1. Germline values: CDR1 SEHNR, CDR2 FQNEAQ (reference sequence). The V segment lost 5 bases and the J segment 1 base; nucleotides outside the gene matches: 3. The CDR3 has 15 residues. The CDR3 bases are TGTGCCAGCAGCCCGGGACAGGGGGCTTCCTACGAGCAGTACTTC. Encoded protein: CASSPGQGASYEQYF.

This clone has a single count. The chain uses TRBV11-2 and TRBJ2-5, with TRBD2 identical over 11 bases. The V segment lost 4 bases and the J segment 1 base; nucleotides outside the gene matches: 2. The CDR3 is made up of 15 amino acids. CDR1 is SGHAT and CDR2 is FQNNGV in the germline V gene. CDR3 nucleotides: TGTGCCAGCAGCTCCACTAGCGGGAGCCAAGAGACCCAGTACTTC. It specifies CASSSTSGSQETQYF.